This T cell receptor beta chain was recovered during a study of blood T cell repertoires in COVID-19. Study as a whole: There were acute and convalescent COVID-19 samples, and they came from the United States, Italy and Spain. Nucleic acid was either cDNA or gDNA, and it came from T cells, B-cell-depleted T cells, or PBMCs.

V lost 5 bases to trimming and J lost 5 bases; unmatched junction nucleotides: 5. From germline, CDR1 is SEHNR and CDR2 FQNEAQ (reference sequence). The CDR3 is 14 residues long. As originally analysed: Nucleated cell counts were estimated from reference gene primer amplification. Measured with immunoSEQ multiplex PCR; TCRdb has only the in-frame clones, and not every one. V, J and clone size are those of that table, while D and trimming were read from the DNA. The sample has under 150,000 clones, 70% to 90% seen once. Sample: peripheral blood. The source of this sequence is a human donor in a cohort sampled during active COVID-19. The J gene is TRBJ2-5, the V gene TRBV7-9, with 10 positions matching TRBD2. CDR3 DNA: TGTGCCAGCAGCGAGCGGGGGGGAGGTGAGACCCAGTACTTC. Translation: CASSERGGGETQYF.